A single sample gave rise to the 15 T cell receptor beta chains below, sequenced in a study of post-analysis software for immune sequencing data (dated by TCRdb to the mid-2010s). The study at large found these results: Roughly 5 TRBV segments, including TRBV5-6, TRBV5-1 and TRBV20-1, were significantly more frequent in patients than controls.

Antigens of these TCRs are unknown. Libraries were built with PCR. Sequencing was performed on an Illumina HiSeq 2500. To reduce PCR and sequencing biases, unique molecular identifiers were built into the TCR beta cDNA libraries. The public reads were run again by TCRdb, first through fastp at Q25 and then through MiXCR, and only productive beta chains were kept. Rows with one shared CDR3 protein collapse into an entry with the most common genes and DNA. Counted in this sample were under 900,000 distinct CDR3 sequences; 53% of them appeared once. Roughly 4.4% of the sample lies in the top ten. Sequenced input: blood. Every receptor here comes from a girl between 10 and 17 years old with multiple sclerosis.

The chain joins TRBV5-1 to TRBJ2-1; the match to TRBD2 covers 10 bases. In germline, CDR1 is SGHRS, CDR2 YFSETQ. After removal of 2 bases from V and 3 bases from J, the junction contained 5 bases not matched to a gene. The CDR3 runs to 16 residues. CDR3 sequence (DNA): TGCGCCAGCAGCTTCCTAGCGGGGGCCAACTACAATGAGCAGTTCTTC. Translating it yields CASSFLAGANYNEQFF.

The chain employs TRBV11-2 and TRBJ2-3; TRBD2 might be the D (5 bases). CDR3 length: 18 amino acids. Germline-derived CDR1 and CDR2 are SGHAT and FQNNGV. V was shortened by 2 bases and J by 0 bases, with 18 bases between the two germline ends. The CDR3 loop is CASSLNRGPGFSTDTQYF. The CDR3 DNA sequence: TGTGCCAGCAGCTTAAACCGAGGGCCCGGGTTTAGCACAGATACGCAGTATTTT.

The chain has TRBV20-1 and TRBJ2-7, with unresolved D. Germline CDR1 reads DFQATT; CDR2 reads SNEGSKA (reference sequence). CDR3 length equals 12 residues. Trimming stripped 5 bases from V and 2 bases from J, with 10 bases between. The CDR3 is CSAYLSAYEQYF. Written as DNA, the CDR3 is TGCAGTGCTTACCTTTCGGCCTACGAGCAGTACTTC.

This clonotype was detected a few times. CDR3 loop: CASSLGTSGRAGENIQYF. The CDR3 bases are TGTGCCAGCAGTTTAGGGACTAGCGGGAGGGCCGGCGAAAACATTCAGTACTTC. This sequence joins TRBV28 and TRBJ2-4, with TRBD2 matching 16 bases. V lost 2 bases to trimming and J lost 5 bases; unmatched junction nucleotides: 6. Germline CDR1 is MDHEN and CDR2 is SYDVKM. The CDR3 runs to 18 residues.

V gene TRBV12-3 or TRBV12-4 combines with J gene TRBJ1-2, with D perhaps matching TRBD1 (6 bases). This CDR3 has 13 amino acids. Between the trimmed V and J ends, which lost 7 bases and 7 bases, there was a span of 16 bases. The chain's CDR3 is CASTIAGEVGYTF. In DNA, the CDR3 is TGTGCCAGCACTATCGCAGGGGAAGTTGGCTACACCTTC.

The table lists this clonotype with a count of one. The V and J genes are TRBV7-9 and TRBJ2-5, with no clear D. Germline V CDR1 and CDR2: SEHNR, FQNEAQ (reference sequence). This CDR3 has 15 amino acids. Trimming took off 1 base at V and 3 bases at J, with 12 bases between the two ends. The CDR3 loop reads CASSLGPSREETQYF. CDR3 bases: TGTGCCAGCAGCTTAGGTCCTAGTCGCGAAGAGACCCAGTACTTC.

The chain combines TRBV10-3 with TRBJ2-3; 9 bases are a match to TRBD1. V was clipped by 6 bases and J by 3 bases; unmatched bases: 4. The germline V gene has CDR1 ENHRY and CDR2 SYGVKD. The CDR3 is made up of 14 amino acids. The CDR3 sequence: CAIRQDRGTDTQYF. As DNA, the CDR3 is TGTGCCATCAGACAGGACAGGGGTACAGATACGCAGTATTTT.

The table lists this clonotype with a few counts. This rearrangement joins TRBV12-3 or TRBV12-4 to TRBJ1-1; 7 bases fit TRBD1. V lost 10 bases and J lost 3; bases outside the gene matches: 8. The CDR3 consists of 13 residues. The CDR3 DNA follows: TGTGCCACCTCGACAGGGTATTACACTGAAGCTTTCTTT. Translating it yields CATSTGYYTEAFF.

Regarding this clonotype: The junction and the germline gene differ at one end; a read error may be behind it. The J gene is TRBJ2-7, the V gene TRBV5-1; D not certain. The CDR3 spans 13 residues. CDR1 and CDR2 (germline): SGHRS, YFSETQ. The CDR3 DNA reads as TGCGCCAGCGGAAGATCAGAAACCTATGAGCAGTACTTC. Amino acid sequence: CASGRSETYEQYF.

The chain has TRBV20-1 and TRBJ2-2; 8 nucleotides agree with TRBD2. The V segment lost 5 bases and the J segment 5 bases; nucleotides outside the gene matches: 7. The CDR3 sequence is 14 residues long. The germline gives CDR1 DFQATT, CDR2 SNEGSKA (reference sequence). DNA of the CDR3: TGCAGTGCTTCTGGACTAGCTTGGACCGGGGAGCTGTTTTTT. Residues: CSASGLAWTGELFF.

The chain uses TRBV29-1 and TRBJ2-5; 9 bases are shared with TRBD2. The CDR3 contains 15 residues. Germline CDR1 and CDR2: SQVTM and ANQGSEA. Trimming at V came to 4 bases and at J to 4 bases, leaving 10 bases not matched to a gene. The CDR3 DNA sequence: TGCAGCGTTGGAGGGCGGGAGGGCCATCGAGAGACCCAGTACTTC. This encodes CSVGGREGHRETQYF.

Only a few counts were recorded for this clonotype. The rearrangement joins TRBV6-5 to TRBJ2-7; tentatively, D is TRBD2 (5 bases). The CDR3 contains 12 residues. Germline-derived CDR1 and CDR2 are MNHEY and SVGAGI. V gave up 11 bases and J gave up 0 bases, with 11 bases separating them. Written as DNA, the CDR3 is TGTGCCGTTCGGAGGAACTCCTACGAGCAGTACTTC. Translation: CAVRRNSYEQYF.

DNA of the CDR3: TGTGCCAGCAGTTACTATCAGGGGGAGACCCAGTACTTC. This gives the protein CASSYYQGETQYF. The chain recombines TRBV6-6 with TRBJ2-7; D may be TRBD1 (6 bases). The J call may be incorrect, as the DNA end agrees better with TRBJ2-5. The CDR3 loop spans 13 amino acids. Per the germline V gene, CDR1 is MNHNY and CDR2 is SVGAGI (reference sequence).

J is TRBJ2-7 and V is TRBV7-9; D ambiguous. V dropped 4 bases and J dropped 3 bases, with 10 bases sitting between them. Germline loops: CDR1 SEHNR, CDR2 FQNEAQ (reference sequence). The CDR3 contains 13 residues. The CDR3 protein is CASSSSANYEQYF. CDR3 nucleotide sequence: TGTGCCAGCAGCTCCTCGGCGAACTACGAGCAGTACTTC.

This clonotype was found a few times. The genes are TRBV30 and TRBJ1-5; 10 bases map to TRBD1. The CDR3 is 17 amino acids. Germline V gene lookup returns CDR1 GTSNPN and CDR2 SVGIG (reference sequence). V dropped 2 bases and J dropped 1; count of bases not matched to a gene: 8. The CDR3 loop is CAWSLRTGGWSNQPQHF. The CDR3 bases are TGTGCCTGGAGTCTTAGGACAGGGGGTTGGAGCAATCAGCCCCAGCATTTT.